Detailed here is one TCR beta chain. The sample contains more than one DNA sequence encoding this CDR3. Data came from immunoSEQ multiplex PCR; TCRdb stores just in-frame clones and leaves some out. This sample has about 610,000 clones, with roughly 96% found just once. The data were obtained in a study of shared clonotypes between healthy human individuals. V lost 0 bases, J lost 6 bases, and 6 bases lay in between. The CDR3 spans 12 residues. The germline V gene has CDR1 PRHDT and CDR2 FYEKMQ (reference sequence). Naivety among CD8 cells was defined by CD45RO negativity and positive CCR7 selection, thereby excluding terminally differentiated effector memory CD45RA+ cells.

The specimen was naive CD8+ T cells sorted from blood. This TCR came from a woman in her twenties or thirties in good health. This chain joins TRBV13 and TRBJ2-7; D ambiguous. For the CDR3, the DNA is TGTGCCAGCAGCTTAGGCCTAGGCGAGCAGTACTTC. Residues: CASSLGLGEQYF.